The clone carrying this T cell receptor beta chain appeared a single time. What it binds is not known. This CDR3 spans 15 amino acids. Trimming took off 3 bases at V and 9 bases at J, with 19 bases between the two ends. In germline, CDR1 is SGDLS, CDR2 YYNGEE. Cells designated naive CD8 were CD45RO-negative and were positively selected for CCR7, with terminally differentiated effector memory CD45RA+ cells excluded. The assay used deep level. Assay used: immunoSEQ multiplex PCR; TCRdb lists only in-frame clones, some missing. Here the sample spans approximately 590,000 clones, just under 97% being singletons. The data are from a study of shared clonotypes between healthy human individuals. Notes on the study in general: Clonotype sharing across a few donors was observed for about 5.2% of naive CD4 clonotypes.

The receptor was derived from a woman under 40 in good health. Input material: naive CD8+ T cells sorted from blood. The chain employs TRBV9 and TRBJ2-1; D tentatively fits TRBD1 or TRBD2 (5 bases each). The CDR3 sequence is CASSDRDGVLLEQFF. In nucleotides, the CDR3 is TGTGCCAGCAGCGACCGGGACGGAGTCCTCCTTGAGCAGTTCTTC.